The next 2 T cell receptor beta chains were all read from a single sample in a study of OX40 agonist ivuxolimab in advanced cancers. Clones were read by immunoSEQ multiplex PCR, and TCRdb kept only the in-frame ones, dropping some. The table shows fewer than 90,000 clones, with roughly 84% occurring only once. The sample in question was CD4+ or CD8+ T cells sorted from blood, obtained in a trial of the OX40 agonist ivuxolimab. The receptor source for this set is an adult with an advanced solid tumor such as melanoma, head and neck, liver or kidney cancer.

This chain joins TRBV4-2 and TRBJ1-2, with D uncertain. The CDR3 loop spans 15 amino acids. V was shortened by 1 base and J by 4 bases, with 13 bases between the two germline ends. Looked up from germline, CDR1 is LGHNA and CDR2 is YNFKEQ. CDR3 loop: CASSQVELPTYGYTF. DNA of the CDR3: TGTGCCAGCAGCCAAGTTGAGTTACCAACCTATGGCTACACCTTC.

This clone was recorded only once. This chain uses TRBV6-1 with TRBJ2-2, with no clear D. There are 13 residues in the CDR3. V gave up 0 bases and J gave up 6 bases, with 5 bases separating them. The germline gives CDR1 MNHNS, CDR2 SASEGT. CDR3 loop: CASSEALPGELFF. The DNA for the CDR3 is TGTGCCAGCAGTGAAGCGCTTCCCGGGGAGCTGTTTTTT.